The 25 T cell receptor beta chains in this list originate from one sample, sequenced in a study of regulatory T cells in long-lasting Graves disease. Specified time point: newly diagnosed GD, antithyroid drugs for less than 3 months. The authors made the TCR library using RNA they extracted from PBMCs. iRepertoire HTBI primers and Arm-PCR of CDR3 regions built TCR beta libraries. TCRdb re-derived calls from the multiplex PCR reads in MiXCR, one entry per CDR3 protein. The sample has fewer than 350,000 distinct CDR3 sequences; about 20% are singletons. Here the sequenced sample was peripheral blood mononuclear cells (PBMCs), taken at new diagnosis, from a patient treated with antithyroid drugs. These receptor sequences come from a female donor with Graves disease.

This clonotype was observed many times. The chain is built from TRBV7-8 and TRBJ2-5, with 8 bases aligning to TRBD1. This CDR3 is 15 amino acids long. From germline, CDR1 is SGHVS and CDR2 FQNEAQ. The trim removed 5 bases at V and 2 bases at J, leaving 7 bases unmatched. This CDR3 is CASSPGTGIQETQYF. CDR3 in DNA: TGTGCCAGCAGCCCGGGGACAGGAATACAAGAGACCCAGTACTTC. Combining the CDR3 with reference TRBV7-8 and TRBJ2-5 gives the whole variable domain GAGVSQSPRYKVAKRGQDVALRCDPISGHVSLFWYQQALGQGPEFLTYFQNEAQLDKSGLPSDRFFAERPEGSVSTLKIQRTQQEDSAVYLCASSPGTGIQETQYFGPGTRLLVL.

The chain has TRBV4-2 and TRBJ2-2; D unresolved. The germline V gene has CDR1 LGHNA and CDR2 YNFKEQ. This CDR3 is 14 amino acids long. V was clipped by 5 bases and J by 1 base, with 8 bases between them. CDR3 DNA sequence: TGTGCCAGCAGCGACGCGGAGAACACCGGGGAGCTGTTTTTT. Translation gives CASSDAENTGELFF.

This clonotype came up many times. The V gene is TRBV20-1, the J gene TRBJ2-1; a possible D gene is TRBD2 (6 bases). This CDR3 has 13 residues. The germline CDR1 and CDR2 sequences are DFQATT and SNEGSKA (reference sequence). The ends were cut back, 4 bases at V and 5 bases at J, with 12 bases in the middle. In DNA, the CDR3 is TGCAGTGCTATAGGGACTTACAACAATGAGCAGTTCTTC. This encodes CSAIGTYNNEQFF.

This clonotype was detected ten times or more. As DNA, the CDR3 is TGTGCCAGCAGCCTACGACTAGATTATGAGCAGTTCTTC. This gives the protein CASSLRLDYEQFF. The chain links TRBV27 to TRBJ2-1; possibly TRBD2 for D (6 bases). Trimming took off 6 bases at V and 8 bases at J, with 14 bases between the two ends. This CDR3 is 13 amino acids long. CDR1 MNHEY and CDR2 SMNVEV come from the germline V gene (reference sequence).

A note on this clonotype: A far larger clone differs by one base, so this is likely a read error. This chain links TRBV2 with TRBJ2-3; D assignment may be TRBD1 or TRBD2 (6 bases each). The CDR3 covers 14 residues. The germline V gene encodes CDR1 SNHLY and CDR2 FYNNEI. CDR3 in DNA: TGTGCCTCATCAGGGGCTGGCGGGGCTGACGAGCAGTGCTTC. Its translation is CASSGAGGADEQCF.

Of note for this clonotype: This could be a read error, since a much larger clone is one nucleotide away. CDR3 region: CAISEPDGKSIQYF. DNA for the CDR3: TGTGCCATCAGTGAACCGGACGGCAAAAGCATTCAGTACTTC. The gene calls are TRBV10-3 and TRBJ2-1; no firm D call. The last part of the DNA fits TRBJ2-4 better; the J call may be wrong. The CDR3 has 14 amino acids. Germline CDR1 ENHRY, CDR2 SYGVKD.

This rearrangement joins TRBV10-2 to TRBJ1-5, with TRBD1 identical over 9 bases. V was pared by 10 bases and J by 1 base, with 8 bases of the junction left unmatched. The germline gives CDR1 WSHSY, CDR2 SAAADI. The CDR3 consists of 15 residues. CDR3 residues: CANMDRGGSNQPQHF. For the CDR3, the DNA is TGCGCCAACATGGACAGGGGAGGAAGCAATCAGCCCCAGCATTTT.

This clonotype was observed many times. J is TRBJ2-7 and V is TRBV2; 8 bases fit TRBD2. J lost 6 bases, V lost 6 bases, and 10 bases had no gene match. The CDR3 has 14 amino acids. Looked up from germline, CDR1 is SNHLY and CDR2 is FYNNEI. The CDR3 protein is CASSTGTSLTEQYF. The CDR3, as DNA: TGTGCCAGCAGCACCGGGACTAGTCTAACCGAGCAGTACTTC.

This chain connects TRBV6-2 or TRBV6-3 to TRBJ1-3, with 8 nucleotides matching TRBD1. With V trimmed by 2 bases and J by 0 bases, 3 bases remained unmatched. The germline V gene encodes CDR1 MNHEY and CDR2 SVGEGT. The CDR3 has 16 amino acids. The CDR3 DNA is TGTGCCAGCAGTTACACAGGGACAGGCTCTGGAAACACCATATATTTT. This codes for CASSYTGTGSGNTIYF.

This clonotype was recorded at least ten times. The V gene is TRBV11-1, the J gene TRBJ2-5; 11 nucleotides align to TRBD2. The CDR3 runs 15 residues. J gave up 0 bases and V 5 bases, and 2 bases lay outside the gene matches. Germline loops: CDR1 SGHAT, CDR2 FQDESV (reference sequence). Here the CDR3 reads CASSLLAGDQETQYF. The DNA of the CDR3 is TGTGCCAGCAGCCTACTAGCGGGGGACCAAGAGACCCAGTACTTC. Combining the CDR3 with reference TRBV11-1 and TRBJ2-5 gives the whole variable domain EAEVAQSPRYKITEKSQAVAFWCDPISGHATLYWYRQILGQGPELLVQFQDESVVDDSQLPKDRFSAERLKGVDSTLKIQPAELGDSAMYLCASSLLAGDQETQYFGPGTRLLVL.

This clonotype came up a few times. The genes are TRBV15 and TRBJ2-7, with TRBD1 matching over 12 bases. The V segment lost 5 bases and the J segment 5 bases; nucleotides outside the gene matches: 7. The germline V gene encodes CDR1 LNHNV and CDR2 YYDKDF (reference sequence). The CDR3 runs 15 residues. Here the CDR3 DNA reads TGTGCCACCAGCCGACCCGGGACAGGGGGCAACGAGCAGTACTTC. Residues: CATSRPGTGGNEQYF.

This clonotype was detected ten times or more. The chain joins TRBV27 to TRBJ2-2; no definite D call. The CDR3 has 14 amino acids. Germline V gene sequence: CDR1 MNHEY, CDR2 SMNVEV (reference sequence). The ends were cut back, 3 bases at V and 0 bases at J, with 5 bases in the middle. The CDR3 coding sequence is TGTGCCAGCAGTTTGCGGCCGAACACCGGGGAGCTGTTTTTT. It is translated as CASSLRPNTGELFF.

This clonotype was seen at least ten times. The rearrangement links TRBV10-3 to TRBJ2-2, with unresolved D. The germline CDR1 and CDR2 sequences are ENHRY and SYGVKD. The CDR3 consists of 13 residues. V dropped 5 bases and J dropped 6 bases, with 10 bases sitting between them. DNA of the CDR3: TGTGCCATCAGTCGGATCGGAGCCGGGGAGCTGTTTTTT. This sequence encodes CAISRIGAGELFF.

At least ten counts were recorded for this clonotype. The chain couples TRBV6-2 or TRBV6-3 to TRBJ2-1, with 11 positions matching TRBD2. Per the germline V gene, CDR1 is MNHEY and CDR2 is SVGEGT. The CDR3 spans 13 residues. V gave up 2 bases and J gave up 9 bases; unmatched junction bases: 0. The CDR3 spells CASSYGTSGEQFF. The CDR3 DNA is TGTGCCAGCAGTTACGGGACTAGCGGTGAGCAGTTCTTC.

The chain has TRBV11-2 and TRBJ1-1; D call uncertain. Looked up from germline, CDR1 is SGHAT and CDR2 is FQNNGV. The V gene lost 0 bases and the J gene lost 4 bases, with 15 bases spanning the gap. The CDR3 loop spans 16 amino acids. CDR3 in amino acids: CASSLECGVTATEAFF. In nucleotides, the CDR3 is TGTGCCAGCAGCTTAGAGTGTGGGGTTACGGCCACTGAAGCTTTCTTT. Drawing the rest from reference TRBV11-2 and TRBJ1-1, the complete variable domain is EAGVAQSPRYKIIEKRQSVAFWCNPISGHATLYWYQQILGQGPKLLIQFQNNGVVDDSQLPKDRFSAERLKGVDSTLKIQPAKLEDSAVYLCASSLECGVTATEAFFGQGTRLTVV.

The genes are TRBV9 and TRBJ2-5; 10 bases line up with TRBD2. The germline gives CDR1 SGDLS, CDR2 YYNGEE. V dropped 4 bases and J dropped 1; count of bases not matched to a gene: 7. The CDR3 totals 16 residues. The CDR3 loop reads CASSPPAGGVQETQYF. The DNA of the CDR3 is TGTGCCAGCAGCCCACCAGCGGGAGGGGTCCAAGAGACCCAGTACTTC.

This clonotype was observed many times. The chain has TRBV6-5 and TRBJ2-3, with 10 bases matching TRBD2. CDR3 length equals 17 residues. CDR1 is MNHEY and CDR2 is SVGAGI in the germline V gene. The J segment lost 1 base and the V segment lost 0 bases, leaving 4 bases of the junction unmatched. The CDR3 sequence: CASSYSRTSGRTDTQYF. The CDR3 DNA sequence: TGTGCCAGCAGTTACTCCAGGACTAGCGGCCGCACAGATACGCAGTATTTT.

This clonotype was recorded a few times. In DNA form, the CDR3 reads TGCAGCGTTACAGGCGGGGGGGGGAATGAGCAGTTCTTC. This gives the protein CSVTGGGGNEQFF. The chain joins TRBV29-1 to TRBJ2-1; 9 nucleotides agree with TRBD2. With 5 bases clipped from V and 7 bases from J, the junction kept 6 bases outside the gene matches. CDR1 is SQVTM, CDR2 ANQGSEA, per germline. There are 13 residues in the CDR3.

As to this clonotype: One base away lies a much larger clone, so this may be a sequencing read error. The chain employs TRBV20-1 and TRBJ2-7; 9 nucleotides line up with TRBD1. Germline V lookup: CDR1 DFQATT, CDR2 SNEGSKA (reference sequence). This CDR3 has 15 amino acids. Trimming removed 0 bases from V and 7 bases from J; junction bases left unmatched: 10. CDR3 in DNA: TGCAGTGCTAGAGAGGACGGGACAGGGATGGAGGAGCAGTACTTC. As protein: CSAREDGTGMEEQYF.

Turning to this clonotype: This sequence may be a read error, since a much larger clone differs from it by one base. V and J are TRBV28 and TRBJ2-7; TRBD1 might be the D (5 bases). The CDR3 loop spans 17 amino acids. The V gene's germline CDR1 is MDHEN and CDR2 SYDVKM. Trimming shortened V by 2 bases and J by 0 bases, and 17 bases separated the two germline ends. The CDR3 nucleotides are TGTGCCAGCAGTTTACGATTAGGGGCAGCGACCTCCTACGAGCAGTACTTC. Protein product: CASSLRLGAATSYEQYF.

There are a few counts of this clonotype. The chain couples TRBV5-1 to TRBJ1-1, with a tentative D call TRBD1 (5 bases). CDR1 and CDR2 (germline): SGHRS, YFSETQ. The length of the CDR3 is 14 residues. The V end was cut by 4 bases, the J end by 0 bases, with 10 bases between. CDR3 in DNA: TGCGCCAGCAGCATTGGGGGACTGAACACTGAAGCTTTCTTT. It encodes CASSIGGLNTEAFF.

By proportion, this clonotype is large. This chain uses TRBV7-8 with TRBJ2-3; D gene ambiguous. Germline values: CDR1 SGHVS, CDR2 FQNEAQ. The CDR3 runs 13 residues. V lost 3 bases, J lost 2 bases, and 6 bases lay in between. The CDR3: CASSFGYTDTQYF. As DNA, the CDR3 is TGTGCCAGCAGCTTCGGGTACACAGATACGCAGTATTTT.

The genes are TRBV5-8 and TRBJ1-1; D remains ambiguous. The ends were cut back, 4 bases at V and 0 bases at J, with 19 bases in the middle. Germline lookup yields CDR1 SGHTS and CDR2 YDEGEE. The CDR3 has 17 amino acids. The DNA of the CDR3 is TGTGCCAGCAGCCCCCCCGGAAGGAGCCTAATGAACACTGAAGCTTTCTTT. Translated, it gives CASSPPGRSLMNTEAFF.

This clonotype was recorded many times. This chain connects TRBV9 to TRBJ2-3; D not resolved. The CDR3 is 16 amino acids. Deletions cut 0 bases from V and 2 bases from J, with 13 bases between. Germline V gene sequence: CDR1 SGDLS, CDR2 YYNGEE. The CDR3 bases are TGTGCCAGCAGCGTAGGCTCCCTGATTATCACAGATACGCAGTATTTT. It specifies CASSVGSLIITDTQYF.

The chain recombines TRBV7-2 with TRBJ1-2; D is unclear. V lost 5 bases and J lost 4, with 5 bases in between. Germline lookup yields CDR1 SGHTA and CDR2 FQGNSA. This CDR3 spans 11 amino acids. CDR3 sequence (DNA): TGTGCCAGCAGCAGCATCTATGGCTACACCTTC. It yields the protein CASSSIYGYTF.